The rows below give T cell receptor beta chains drawn from one sample of a study of blood T cell repertoires in COVID-19. TCRdb keeps only in-frame clones here, not all; method: immunoSEQ multiplex PCR. The sample records roughly 380,000 clones, less than 85% being singletons. Sample: peripheral blood. Source of these receptors: a woman under 30 with acute or convalescent COVID-19. The CDR3 runs from the conserved cysteine through the conserved F or W. The D gene is left open where the match is weak. Some rows have no size entry. The others give once, few or many, or a class for an expanded clone.

j_call clone_size d_call v_call cdr3_nt cdr3_aa
TRBJ1-2 - - TRBV4-2 TGTGCCAGCAGCCAAGTCACAGGGTCGGATGGCTACACCTTC CASSQVTGSDGYTF
TRBJ1-1 - TRBD1 TRBV30 TGTGCCTGGAGAAGACAGGGGGACACTGAAGCTTTCTTT CAWRRQGDTEAFF
TRBJ1-2 - - TRBV2 TGTGCCGGGGAGGGGGGCGCCGGCTACACCTTC CAGEGGAGYTF
TRBJ2-3 - TRBD1 TRBV7-3 TGTGCCAGCAGCTTATTACAGGGGCGGGTTGATACGCAGTATTTT CASSLLQGRVDTQYF
TRBJ1-3 - - TRBV7-8 TGTGCCAGCAGCCCCATGGCCACCATATATTTT CASSPMATIYF
TRBJ1-1 - - TRBV28 TGTGCCAGCAGTTTATTAGCAGGGATCACTGAAGCTTTCTTT CASSLLAGITEAFF
TRBJ2-3 - TRBD2 TRBV7-9 TGTGCCAGCAGCTTAGATACGTTACTAGCGGGAGCAGATACGCAGTATTTT CASSLDTLLAGADTQYF
TRBJ1-1 few - TRBV12-5 TGTGCTAGTGGTTTGGTAAGGGGCTCCATTGAAGCTTTCTTT CASGLVRGSIEAFF
TRBJ2-5 - TRBD2 TRBV19 TGTGCCGGGGCGGGGGAACGTCGGGAGACCCAGTACTTC CAGAGERRETQYF
TRBJ2-3 - TRBD1 TRBV7-9 TGTGCCAGCAGCTCCGAGGGGACAGGGATACGCACAGATACGCAGTATTTT CASSSEGTGIRTDTQYF
TRBJ2-3 - TRBD2 TRBV6-1 TGTGCCAGCAGTGAAACGGGAGGGGCCCCAGATACGCAGTATTTT CASSETGGAPDTQYF
TRBJ2-3 - TRBD2 TRBV30 TGTGCCTGGAGTGTCGGGAGGGAGCAAGATACGCAGTATTTT CAWSVGREQDTQYF
TRBJ1-2 - TRBD1 TRBV11-2 TGTGCCAGCAGCTATACAGGGGGCGACTATGGCTACACCTTC CASSYTGGDYGYTF
TRBJ1-1 - - TRBV4-2 TGTGCCAGCAGCCAAAGGGGGAACACTGAAGCTTTCTTT CASSQRGNTEAFF
TRBJ2-7 - TRBD1 TRBV24-1 TGTGCCACCAGTGATCGACAGGGGGCCGAGCAGTACTTC CATSDRQGAEQYF
TRBJ2-6 - TRBD1 TRBV19 TGTGCCAGTAGTACCCCGACAGGGTCTGGGGCCAACGTCCTGACTTTC CASSTPTGSGANVLTF
TRBJ2-2 - - TRBV9 TGTGCCAGCAGCGGGAATGCGGGACTGAACACCGGGGAGCTGTTTTTT CASSGNAGLNTGELFF
TRBJ2-7 - TRBD2 TRBV27 TGTGCCAGCAGTTACCTCGGGGGTAGCGGGGGGGCCGAGCAGTACTTC CASSYLGGSGGAEQYF
TRBJ2-5 - TRBD2 TRBV19 TGTGCCAGTAGTATTGCAGGGAGGGCCCAAGAGACCCAGTACTTC CASSIAGRAQETQYF
TRBJ1-1 - - TRBV29-1 TGCAGCGTTGAAAAGAGGGAGGCATTGAACACTGAAGCTTTCTTT CSVEKREALNTEAFF
TRBJ1-6 - - TRBV7-9 TGTGCCAGCGGCCCAAATAATTCACCCCTCCACTTT CASGPNNSPLHF
TRBJ1-1 - - TRBV12-3/TRBV12-4 TGTGCCAGCAGTTTAAGGGAGGGGACTGAAGCTTTCTTT CASSLREGTEAFF
TRBJ1-3 - - TRBV20-1 TGCAGTGCTAGTAAGGGAGGGCGAGGAAACACCATATATTTT CSASKGGRGNTIYF
TRBJ2-3 - TRBD2 TRBV3-1/TRBV3-2 TGTGCCAGCAGCTCCCGGGGAGCGGGAGGGTTCTTCACAGATACGCAGTATTTT CASSSRGAGGFFTDTQYF
TRBJ2-2 - - TRBV11-2 TGTGCCAGCAGCTTCCAGGGCGCCGGGGAGCTGTTTTTT CASSFQGAGELFF
TRBJ2-7 - TRBD1 TRBV7-2 TGTGCCAGCAGCTGGGGGACAGGGGCGATCGAGCAGTACTTC CASSWGTGAIEQYF
TRBJ2-4 - TRBD2 TRBV5-8 TGTGCCAGCAGCTTAGAACCGGGACTATTAGCCAAAAACATTCAGTACTTC CASSLEPGLLAKNIQYF
TRBJ2-7 once TRBD2 TRBV18 TGTGCCAGCTCACTTGCGGGAGAGACCTACGAGCAGTACTTC CASSLAGETYEQYF
TRBJ1-1 - TRBD1 TRBV9 TGTGCCAGCAGCGCCCAGGGGGCGGGTGCTTTCTTT CASSAQGAGAFF
TRBJ2-7 - - TRBV12-2 TGTGCAAGTCGCTCGCCCCTGGGGACCCTGCTAGCGGGGGGATACGAGCAGTACTTC CASRSPLGTLLAGGYEQYF
TRBJ1-1 - - TRBV3-1/TRBV3-2 TGTGCCAGCAGCCAAGATTATGGCCCGTCTCCTGAAGCTTTCTTT CASSQDYGPSPEAFF
TRBJ1-2 - TRBD1 TRBV2 TGTGCCAGCACCAGACAGGGGCCGAACTATGGCTACACCTTC CASTRQGPNYGYTF
TRBJ2-7 - TRBD2 TRBV19 TGTGCCAGTAGTACCGACGGGGGGTCCCTTATTTACGAGCAGTACTTC CASSTDGGSLIYEQYF
TRBJ2-2 few - TRBV5-1 TGCGCCAGCAGCTTGGTACAGGTCGGAACCGGGGAGCTGTTTTTT CASSLVQVGTGELFF
TRBJ1-1 - - TRBV27 TGTGCCAGCAGTGCCCGGGACGGACAGAAAGCTTTCTTT CASSARDGQKAFF
TRBJ2-7 - - TRBV7-9 TGTGCCAGCAGCCCTGGACAGTCCTACGAGCAGTACTTC CASSPGQSYEQYF
TRBJ2-2 - - TRBV29-1 TGCAGCGCGCAAGGGGCGAACACCGGGGAGCTGTTTTTT CSAQGANTGELFF
TRBJ2-6 - - TRBV10-3 TGTGCCATCAGTGACGAAACGCGGTTAGGGGCCAACGTCCTGACTTTC CAISDETRLGANVLTF
TRBJ2-7 - - TRBV6-1 TGTGCCAGCAGTGATGGGCACGAGCAGTACTTC CASSDGHEQYF
TRBJ2-7 once - TRBV2 TGTGCCAGCAGTGCAGAAAAATCCCACGAGCAGTACTTC CASSAEKSHEQYF